Included here is one T cell receptor beta chain sequence, with context. The data belong to a study of blood T cell repertoires in COVID-19. Trimming left V 8 bases short and J 2 bases short, with 13 bases between. The germline CDR1 and CDR2 sequences are MNHEY and SVGAGI. This CDR3 is 14 amino acids long. Sequencing was performed with immunoSEQ multiplex PCR; in TCRdb, only in-frame clones are kept and a portion is missing. The table lists about 77,000 clones, less than 85% of them singletons. This clonotype was sampled from a man in his 70s with active or convalescent COVID-19. J is TRBJ1-3 and V is TRBV6-5; D is unclear. Material: peripheral blood. This chain's CDR3 is CASSSTLTGNTIYF. The CDR3 nucleotides are TGTGCCAGCTCTTCGACTCTTACTGGAAACACCATATATTTT.